These T cell receptor beta chains were read from a single sample in a study of blood T cells in healthy people across ages. TCRdb reprocessed the 5' RACE reads with MiXCR, giving one entry per CDR3 protein. Of about a million distinct CDR3 sequences in the sample, roughly 51% were seen once. Sample: blood. These receptors came from an older woman in good health. Both conserved end residues are part of each CDR3. A D gene is named only where the DNA matches it firmly. Clone size, where shown, is once, few, many, or a class for clones that have expanded.

V: TRBV10-2
D: .
J: TRBJ2-3
size: .
DNA: TGCGCCAGCACTCGGGGAACACAAGATACGCAGTATTTT
CDR3: CASTRGTQDTQYF

V: TRBV27
D: .
J: TRBJ1-5
size: .
DNA: TGTGCCAGCAGTTTAGGGATTCAAAAAGGGAGCAATCAGCCCCAGCATTTT
CDR3: CASSLGIQKGSNQPQHF

V: TRBV6-1
D: .
J: TRBJ2-1
size: .
DNA: TGTGCCAGCAGTGAAGGAAGCTTATACAATGAGCAGTTCTTC
CDR3: CASSEGSLYNEQFF

V: TRBV20-1
D: TRBD1
J: TRBJ2-1
size: few
DNA: TGCAGTGCTAGAGATTCCCTACAGGGGCCCTACAATGAGCAGTTCTTC
CDR3: CSARDSLQGPYNEQFF

V: TRBV7-2
D: .
J: TRBJ1-5
size: once
DNA: TGTGCCAGCAGCTTATCCCAGTGGGGGAATCAGCCCCAGCATTTT
CDR3: CASSLSQWGNQPQHF

V: TRBV4-1
D: .
J: TRBJ1-6
size: .
DNA: TGCGCCAGCAGCCAAGGTCCTGGGGCAGGGGCCGGTGGACCCCTCCACTTT
CDR3: CASSQGPGAGAGGPLHF

V: TRBV29-1
D: TRBD1
J: TRBJ2-5
size: .
DNA: TGCAGCCTGGCAGGGGGCAGGGGAGAGGAGACCCAGTACTTC
CDR3: CSLAGGRGEETQYF

V: TRBV29-1
D: .
J: TRBJ2-7
size: many
DNA: TGCAGCGTTGGGCTGAGAAGTAGCTCCTACGAGCAGTACTTC
CDR3: CSVGLRSSSYEQYF

V: TRBV29-1
D: .
J: TRBJ1-3
size: once
DNA: TGCAGCTTTAACTCTGGAAACACCATATATTTT
CDR3: CSFNSGNTIYF

V: TRBV7-2
D: TRBD2
J: TRBJ2-3
size: .
DNA: TGTGCCAGCAGGCCACCGGGACTAGCGGGAGGGCACACAGATACGCAGTATTTT
CDR3: CASRPPGLAGGHTDTQYF

V: TRBV20-1
D: .
J: TRBJ2-3
size: few
DNA: TGCAGTGCTAGTAGCGGAACCACAGATACGCAGTATTTT
CDR3: CSASSGTTDTQYF

V: TRBV27
D: TRBD2
J: TRBJ2-7
size: .
DNA: TGTGCCAGCAGTCCACGAGAGGGCGGGAGCTCCTACAATGAGCAGTACTTC
CDR3: CASSPREGGSSYNEQYF

V: TRBV7-2
D: .
J: TRBJ2-3
size: .
DNA: TGTGCCAGCAGCTTACGGGAGATAGTGACAGATACGCAGTATTTT
CDR3: CASSLREIVTDTQYF

V: TRBV4-1
D: TRBD2
J: TRBJ2-7
size: few
DNA: TGCGCCAGCAGCCAGCCCACTAGCGGGAGGATCTACGAGCAGTACTTC
CDR3: CASSQPTSGRIYEQYF

V: TRBV27
D: TRBD1
J: TRBJ2-5
size: .
DNA: TGTGCCAGCAGTCCCCCGGGACAGGGAATTCCTGGGGTTGTTGACAATGAGCAGTACTTC
CDR3: CASSPPGQGIPGVVDNEQYF

V: TRBV12-3/TRBV12-4
D: .
J: TRBJ2-6
size: few
DNA: TGTGCCAGCAGTCGACCATCTGGGGCCAACGTCCTGACTTTC
CDR3: CASSRPSGANVLTF

V: TRBV11-2
D: .
J: TRBJ2-2
size: .
DNA: TGTGCCAGCAGCATCCACAGTCGGGTCGACACCGGGGAGCTGTTTTTT
CDR3: CASSIHSRVDTGELFF

V: TRBV28
D: TRBD2
J: TRBJ2-1
size: .
DNA: TGCGCCAGCAGTTTGGTCAGCGGCGGGGGGGGTCGGGAGCAGTTCTTC
CDR3: CASSLVSGGGGREQFF

V: TRBV10-3
D: .
J: TRBJ2-1
size: few
DNA: TGTGCCACCGGCGGAGGGCAAGTTGGTGAGCAGTTCTTC
CDR3: CATGGGQVGEQFF

V: TRBV30
D: TRBD1
J: TRBJ2-2
size: .
DNA: TGTGCCTGCGGGACAGGGGGAAAGGTCGGGGAGCTGTTTTTT
CDR3: CACGTGGKVGELFF

V: TRBV6-2/TRBV6-3
D: .
J: TRBJ2-3
size: few
DNA: TGTGCCAGCAGGTTACAGCCCACAGATACGCAGTATTTT
CDR3: CASRLQPTDTQYF

V: TRBV12-3/TRBV12-4
D: .
J: TRBJ1-2
size: .
DNA: TGTGCCAGCAGTTTTAGTCGGGGGGGTACCAACTATGGCTACACCTTC
CDR3: CASSFSRGGTNYGYTF

V: TRBV5-6
D: TRBD1
J: TRBJ2-3
size: few
DNA: TGTGCCAGCAGCTATCTCCCGGGACAGGTCCTTTTGGCAGATACGCAGTATTTT
CDR3: CASSYLPGQVLLADTQYF

V: TRBV10-3
D: .
J: TRBJ2-2
size: .
DNA: TGTGCCATCAGTGCTTTCCAGGCGAACACCGGGGAGCTGTTTTTT
CDR3: CAISAFQANTGELFF

V: TRBV7-2
D: TRBD1
J: TRBJ2-7
size: few
DNA: TGTGCCAGCAGTCTTACTCCGGGACAGGGCTACGAGCAGTACTTC
CDR3: CASSLTPGQGYEQYF

V: TRBV4-1
D: TRBD2
J: TRBJ2-1
size: .
DNA: TGCGCCAGCAGCCAAGGGCTAGCGGGAGGTTCTTGTGAGCAGTTCTTC
CDR3: CASSQGLAGGSCEQFF

V: TRBV18
D: .
J: TRBJ2-1
size: once
DNA: TGTGCCAGCTCACCACCGGGAGTATTGAATGAGCAGTTCTTC
CDR3: CASSPPGVLNEQFF

V: TRBV7-8
D: .
J: TRBJ1-4
size: .
DNA: TGTGCCAGCAGCTTAGACAGGGTGGGGACAACTAATGAAAAACTGTTTTTT
CDR3: CASSLDRVGTTNEKLFF

V: TRBV21-1
D: .
J: TRBJ1-5
size: .
DNA: TGTGCCAGCAGCAAGTGCCCAACATATCGCAATCAGCCCCAGCATTTT
CDR3: CASSKCPTYRNQPQHF

V: TRBV29-1
D: TRBD1
J: TRBJ1-2
size: .
DNA: TGCAGCGTTGAAGTCGGCCTCGGACAGGCTAACTATGGCTACACCTTC
CDR3: CSVEVGLGQANYGYTF

V: TRBV4-1
D: .
J: TRBJ2-7
size: few
DNA: TGCGCCAGCAGCCAATGGGAAGGCTACGAGCAGTACTTC
CDR3: CASSQWEGYEQYF

V: TRBV6-5
D: .
J: TRBJ2-5
size: .
DNA: TGTGCCAGCAGTTACGATAGGAACCAAGAGACCCAGTACTTC
CDR3: CASSYDRNQETQYF

V: TRBV7-2
D: .
J: TRBJ2-1
size: .
DNA: TGTGCCAGCAGCGTAGCGCTGGAGGGAGAGGGGCAGTTCTTC
CDR3: CASSVALEGEGQFF

V: TRBV6-5
D: .
J: TRBJ2-1
size: .
DNA: TGTGCCAGCAGTTTCGGAGGGTTCCAGACGATTGGAGAGGAGCAGTTCTTC
CDR3: CASSFGGFQTIGEEQFF

V: TRBV5-1
D: .
J: TRBJ2-7
size: .
DNA: TGCGCCAGCAGCTTGAACACGGCCCCCTACGAGCAGTACTTC
CDR3: CASSLNTAPYEQYF

V: TRBV27
D: TRBD1
J: TRBJ2-1
size: .
DNA: TGTGCCAGTCGCTTAGGCAGGGGGCTAAGTGAGCAGTTCTTC
CDR3: CASRLGRGLSEQFF